This TCR beta chain was captured in a study of shared clonotypes between healthy human individuals. The data were produced by immunoSEQ multiplex PCR, yet TCRdb's version contains in-frame clones alone and is incomplete. The data show roughly 2 million clones, just under 95% seen once. Germline V gene lookup returns CDR1 MNHNS and CDR2 SASEGT. Trimming removed 0 bases at V and 6 bases at J, with 15 bases between. The length of the CDR3 is 15 residues. In the naive CD8 group, cells lacked CD45RO and were positively selected for CCR7, so terminally differentiated effector memory CD45RA+ cells were left out.

This chain connects TRBV6-1 to TRBJ2-7, with D tentatively TRBD2 (5 bases). The receptor was derived from a man aged 18 to 30 in good health. Sequencing input: naive CD8+ T cells sorted from blood. The CDR3 spells CASSEAIGPGGEQYF. The CDR3 DNA is TGTGCCAGCAGTGAAGCTATTGGCCCCGGAGGCGAGCAGTACTTC.